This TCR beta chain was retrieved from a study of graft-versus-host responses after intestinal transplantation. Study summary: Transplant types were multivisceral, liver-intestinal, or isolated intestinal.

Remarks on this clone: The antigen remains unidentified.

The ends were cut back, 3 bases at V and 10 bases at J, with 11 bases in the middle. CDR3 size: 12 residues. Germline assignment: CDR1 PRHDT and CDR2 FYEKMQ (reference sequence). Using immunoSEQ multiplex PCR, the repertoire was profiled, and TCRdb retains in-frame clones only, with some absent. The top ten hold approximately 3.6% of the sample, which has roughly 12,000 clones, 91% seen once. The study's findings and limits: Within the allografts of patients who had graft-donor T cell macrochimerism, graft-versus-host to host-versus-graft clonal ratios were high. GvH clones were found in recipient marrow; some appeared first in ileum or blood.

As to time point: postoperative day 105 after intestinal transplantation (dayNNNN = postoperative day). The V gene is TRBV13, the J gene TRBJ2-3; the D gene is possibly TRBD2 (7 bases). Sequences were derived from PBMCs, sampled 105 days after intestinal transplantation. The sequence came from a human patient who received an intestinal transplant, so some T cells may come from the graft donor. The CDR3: CASSLIGGPQYF. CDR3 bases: TGTGCCAGCAGCTTGATCGGGGGGCCGCAGTATTTT.